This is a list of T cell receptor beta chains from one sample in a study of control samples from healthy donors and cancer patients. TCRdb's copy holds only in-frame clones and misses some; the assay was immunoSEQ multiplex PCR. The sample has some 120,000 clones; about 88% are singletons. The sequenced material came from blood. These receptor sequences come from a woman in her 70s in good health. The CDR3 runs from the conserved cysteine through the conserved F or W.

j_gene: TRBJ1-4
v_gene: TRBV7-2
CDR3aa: CASSSSKTTNEKLFF

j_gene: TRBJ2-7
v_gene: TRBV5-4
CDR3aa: CATGTSGGDEQYF

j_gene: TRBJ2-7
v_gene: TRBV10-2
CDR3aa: CASSVEGAHFSEQYF

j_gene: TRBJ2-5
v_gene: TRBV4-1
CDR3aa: CASSPSGGAETQYF

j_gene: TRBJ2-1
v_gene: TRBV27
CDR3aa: CASTRLAVDSYNEQFF

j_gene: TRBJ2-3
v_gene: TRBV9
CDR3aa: CASSVGQELDTQYF

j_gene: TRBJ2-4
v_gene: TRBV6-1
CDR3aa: CASSEGSAGKNIQYF

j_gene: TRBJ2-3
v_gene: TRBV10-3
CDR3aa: CAITSDRVGDTQYF

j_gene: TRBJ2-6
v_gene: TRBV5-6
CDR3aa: CASTPLRDRHSGANVLTF

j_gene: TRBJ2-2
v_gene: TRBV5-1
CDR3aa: CASSPGQPSNTGELFF

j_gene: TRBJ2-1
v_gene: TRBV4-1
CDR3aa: CASSQGIGASYNEQFF

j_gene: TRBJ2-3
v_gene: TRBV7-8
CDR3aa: CASSLRELDTQYF

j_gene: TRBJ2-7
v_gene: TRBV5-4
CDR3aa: CASSSSPRTGVHEQYF

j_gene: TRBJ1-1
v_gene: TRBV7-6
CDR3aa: CASRASGVGIMEAFF

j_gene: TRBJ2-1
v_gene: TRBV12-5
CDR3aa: CASGLVLGLYNEQFF

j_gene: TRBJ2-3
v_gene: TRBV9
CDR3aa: CASSVRSVSSTDTQYF

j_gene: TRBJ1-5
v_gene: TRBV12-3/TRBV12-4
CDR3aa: CASSFTGNQPQHF

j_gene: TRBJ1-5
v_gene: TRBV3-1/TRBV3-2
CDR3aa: CASSQRAGGNQPQHF

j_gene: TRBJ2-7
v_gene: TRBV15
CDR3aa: CATSREKGGGAGEQYF

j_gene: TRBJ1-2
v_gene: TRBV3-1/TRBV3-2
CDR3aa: CASSQEPAGGYGYTF

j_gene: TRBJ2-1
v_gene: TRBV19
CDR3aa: CASMGTGRDPYNEQFF

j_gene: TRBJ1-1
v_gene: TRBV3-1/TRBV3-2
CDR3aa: CASSQVGARLPEAFF

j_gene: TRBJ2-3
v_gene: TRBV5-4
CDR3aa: CASREGASNADTQYF

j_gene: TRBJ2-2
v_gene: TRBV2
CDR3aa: CASSEMTPLRGLFF

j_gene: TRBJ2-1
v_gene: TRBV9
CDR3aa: CASSRTSGGGLGEQFF